This entry lists 24 T cell receptor beta chains sequenced from one sample in a study of cytomegalovirus exposure and HLA in healthy donors. PCR used 60 Vbeta primers and 13 Jbeta primers. The protocol was immunoSEQ multiplex PCR, while the TCRdb copy is restricted to in-frame clones and leaves out a portion. The sample lists approximately 120,000 clones, 75% occurring once. The sequenced material came from PBMCs. The receptors shown here come from a woman aged 45 to 65 in good health and CMV-seronegative.

CDR3: CASSQCHRGWEQYF. CDR3 coding DNA: TGCGCCAGCAGTCAATGTCACAGGGGTTGGGAGCAGTACTTC. The J gene is TRBJ2-5, the V gene TRBV23-1, with 7 bases lining up with TRBD1. TRBV23-1 is classed as an ORF, of uncertain function. V shed 1 base and J 11 bases; nucleotides not matched to a gene: 10. The CDR3 covers 14 residues.

About this clone: Germline and junction disagree at one end, which may indicate a read error. The chain joins TRBV7-9 to TRBJ2-5, with 10 bases that match TRBD1. The germline V gene encodes CDR1 SEHNR and CDR2 FQNEAQ (reference sequence). The CDR3 covers 16 residues. In nucleotides, the CDR3 is TGTTCCAGCAGCTTAGGTGACAGGGGGCTAGGGGAGACCCAGTACTTC. Protein sequence: CSSSLGDRGLGETQYF.

Comments on this clone: A read error may account for a junction end that differs from germline. The J gene is TRBJ2-2, the V gene TRBV6-1; a weak D match, TRBD1 (5 bases). This CDR3 spans 17 amino acids. The germline V gene has CDR1 MNHNS and CDR2 SASEGT. The CDR3 nucleotides are TGTGCCATCAGTGAAGGTGGATTGTCCGACCAGGGTGGGGTGGTGTTTTTT. It encodes CAISEGGLSDQGGVVFF.

The V call is TRBV5-8, the J call TRBJ2-7; weak D call: TRBD1 (5 bases). This CDR3 is built from 15 residues. Per the germline V gene, CDR1 is SGHTS and CDR2 is YDEGEE. The V gene lost 0 bases and the J gene lost 6 bases, with 16 bases spanning the gap. DNA for the CDR3: TGTGCCAGCAGCTTGGGACAGTCAGGCTGGGGCGAGCAGTACTTC. Translation gives CASSLGQSGWGEQYF.

This clone was detected only once. CDR3 amino acids: CASSMQGLEPQHF. CDR3 nucleotides: TGTGCCAGTAGTATGCAGGGGCTGGAGCCCCAGCATTTT. J is TRBJ1-5 and V is TRBV19, with D perhaps matching TRBD1 (6 bases). V gave up 3 bases and J gave up 8 bases, with 11 bases separating them. The CDR3 is made up of 13 amino acids. Per the germline V gene, CDR1 is LNHDA and CDR2 is SQIVND (reference sequence).

This clone has a handful of counts. The chain uses TRBV28 and TRBJ1-5; D uncertain. Trimming cost V 5 bases and J 9 bases, with 17 bases left between them. There are 14 residues in the CDR3. CDR1 and CDR2 (germline): MDHEN, SYDVKM. The CDR3 bases are TGTGCCAGCAGTCTGGACTCACTATCAAGGCCCCAGCATTTT. Its translation: CASSLDSLSRPQHF.

V usage is TRBV7-9 and J usage is TRBJ1-1; TRBD1 agrees at 10 bases. Germline-derived CDR1 and CDR2 are SEHNR and FQNEAQ (reference sequence). The V and J ends lost 4 bases and 4 bases, in that order; junction bases with no gene match: 9. The CDR3 is made up of 16 amino acids. This CDR3 reads CASSSSGTGDATEAFF. CDR3 DNA: TGTGCCAGCAGCTCCTCCGGGACAGGGGACGCCACTGAAGCTTTCTTT. Together with reference TRBV7-9 and TRBJ1-1, the CDR3 gives the full variable domain: DTGVSQNPRHKITKRGQNVTFRCDPISEHNRLYWYRQTLGQGPEFLTYFQNEAQLEKSRLLSDRFSAERPKGSFSTLEIQRTEQGDSAMYLCASSSSGTGDATEAFFGQGTRLTVV.

The chain links TRBV21-1 to TRBJ1-5; TRBD1, the table's D call, was not compared with the DNA. TRBV21-1 is classified as a pseudogene. The CDR3 contains 16 residues. The CDR3 sequence: CASLLPRQAPNQPQHF. The CDR3 coding sequence is TGTGCCAGCCTCCTTCCCCGACAGGCCCCTAATCAGCCCCAGCATTTT.

The gene calls are TRBV4-2 and TRBJ2-3; 9 bases are a match to TRBD2. The CDR3 spans 16 residues. The germline CDR1 and CDR2 sequences are LGHNA and YNFKEQ. V lost 1 base to trimming and J lost 2 bases; unmatched junction nucleotides: 4. The CDR3 is CASSQGLAESTDTQYF. The CDR3 region has the DNA TGTGCCAGCAGCCAAGGACTAGCGGAGTCCACAGATACGCAGTATTTT.

This chain links TRBV27 with TRBJ2-1, with 9 bases aligning to TRBD2. Germline CDR1 is MNHEY and CDR2 is SMNVEV (reference sequence). This CDR3 contains 17 residues. V trimming: 3 bases; J trimming: 8 bases; junction bases outside the gene matches: 14. As DNA, the CDR3 is TGTGCCAGCAGTTTTAATGGGTTGCGGGAGGGCCCGGATGAGCAGTTCTTC. Its translation: CASSFNGLREGPDEQFF.

The V gene is TRBV27, the J gene TRBJ2-5; possibly TRBD2 for D (6 bases). Trimming stripped 1 base from V and 4 bases from J, with 7 bases between. From germline, CDR1 is MNHEY and CDR2 SMNVEV (reference sequence). This CDR3 is 13 amino acids long. CDR3 DNA sequence: TGTGCCAGCAGTTTATGGAGGGGAGAGACCCAGTACTTC. Translating gives CASSLWRGETQYF.

This chain joins TRBV30 and TRBJ1-4; D is uncertain. CDR1 and CDR2 (germline): GTSNPN, SVGIG (reference sequence). Trimming shortened V by 0 bases and J by 8 bases, and 10 bases separated the two germline ends. The CDR3 runs to 13 residues. The CDR3 DNA reads TGTGCCTGGAGTGTACAATCGAGGGAAAAACTGTTTTTT. It codes for CAWSVQSREKLFF.

The rearrangement joins TRBV6-6 to TRBJ1-3; TRBD1 might be the D (5 bases). The CDR3 consists of 14 residues. The germline V gene has CDR1 MNHNY and CDR2 SVGAGI (reference sequence). V lost 0 bases and J lost 15, with 18 bases in between. The CDR3 spells CASSYSIQAPISYF. Here the CDR3 DNA reads TGTGCCAGCAGTTACTCGATACAGGCCCCCATATCATATTTT.

The chain links TRBV6-4 to TRBJ2-7; 10 nucleotides match TRBD2. Looked up from germline, CDR1 is MRHNA and CDR2 is SNTAGT. V gave up 6 bases and J gave up 2 bases; unmatched junction bases: 4. The CDR3 is 14 amino acids. The DNA for the CDR3 is TGTGCCAGCAGCCTACTAGCGGGACCCTACGAGCAGTACTTC. This translates into CASSLLAGPYEQYF.

This sequence joins TRBV2 and TRBJ2-3; a weak D match, TRBD2 (5 bases). CDR3 size: 19 residues. V lost 2 bases, J lost 0 bases, and 21 bases lay in between. Per the germline V gene, CDR1 is SNHLY and CDR2 is FYNNEI. CDR3 nucleotide sequence: TGTGCCAGCAGTGAATGGGCTAGTTCGGGGATCGCTAGCACAGATACGCAGTATTTT. It encodes CASSEWASSGIASTDTQYF.

The rearrangement joins TRBV7-2 to TRBJ2-2, with D tentatively TRBD1 (5 bases). The CDR3 totals 16 residues. Trimming removed 1 base at V and 7 bases at J, with 16 bases between. Germline V gene sequence: CDR1 SGHTA, CDR2 FQGNSA. DNA for the CDR3: TGTGCCAGCAGCTTAGTTGGGGCCAGGGCTGGCGGGGAGCTGTTTTTT. This translates into CASSLVGARAGGELFF.

This clone showed up just a few times. The rearrangement links TRBV28 to TRBJ2-7, with D perhaps matching TRBD2 (6 bases). The ends were cut back, 4 bases at V and 2 bases at J, with 15 bases in the middle. This CDR3 is 15 amino acids long. Germline V gene lookup returns CDR1 MDHEN and CDR2 SYDVKM. The chain's CDR3 is CASSYKPGGTYEQYF. CDR3 in DNA: TGTGCCAGCAGTTATAAACCCGGGGGAACCTACGAGCAGTACTTC.

This sequence joins TRBV9 and TRBJ2-5, with D possibly TRBD2 on 6 matching bases. Germline loops: CDR1 SGDLS, CDR2 YYNGEE. The V and J ends lost 2 bases and 5 bases respectively, with 13 bases between them. The CDR3 extends over 14 amino acids. The CDR3 spells CASSVGTPGETQYF. For the CDR3, the DNA is TGTGCCAGCAGCGTGGGGACTCCAGGGGAGACCCAGTACTTC.

The chain has TRBV5-1 and TRBJ2-3; TRBD2 agrees at 7 bases. With V trimmed by 0 bases and J by 0 bases, 4 bases remained unmatched. Germline V gene lookup returns CDR1 SGHRS and CDR2 YFSETQ. The CDR3 is 16 residues long. CDR3 residues: CASSLGLADSTDTQYF. The CDR3 DNA reads TGCGCCAGCAGCTTGGGGCTAGCGGATAGCACAGATACGCAGTATTTT.

The genes are TRBV28 and TRBJ2-5; a weak D match, TRBD1 (6 bases). V lost 6 bases and J 3 bases, leaving 17 bases between the germline ends. Germline-derived CDR1 and CDR2 are MDHEN and SYDVKM. The CDR3 has 15 residues. CDR3 DNA: TGTGCCAGCAGCCAGGACAGCCCCATGAAAGAGACCCAGTACTTC. Amino acids: CASSQDSPMKETQYF. Combining the CDR3 with reference TRBV28 and TRBJ2-5 gives the whole variable domain DVKVTQSSRYLVKRTGEKVFLECVQDMDHENMFWYRQDPGLGLRLIYFSYDVKMKEKGDIPEGYSVSREKKERFSLILESASTNQTSMYLCASSQDSPMKETQYFGPGTRLLVL.

This chain connects TRBV6-5 to TRBJ1-1, with D possibly matching TRBD1 (6 bases). Deletions cut 6 bases from V and 2 bases from J, with 10 bases between. Germline V lookup: CDR1 MNHEY, CDR2 SVGAGI. CDR3 size: 13 residues. The CDR3 spells CASSRGTNTEAFF. In nucleotides, the CDR3 is TGTGCCAGCAGCAGGGGCACCAACACTGAAGCTTTCTTT.

V and J are TRBV9 and TRBJ2-3; 8 bases are a match to TRBD2. Germline assignment: CDR1 SGDLS and CDR2 YYNGEE. CDR3 length: 15 amino acids. V lost 5 bases, J lost 6 bases, and 11 bases stayed unmatched. CDR3 nucleotide sequence: TGTGCCAGCAGGTCCTCTCCCCGACTAGCGGATACGCAGTATTTT. This gives the protein CASRSSPRLADTQYF.

In its sample, this clone was seen a few times. This chain joins TRBV11-1 and TRBJ1-2; D unresolved. Germline assignment: CDR1 SGHAT and CDR2 FQDESV (reference sequence). The CDR3 is made up of 16 amino acids. The germline V and J ends were trimmed by 5 bases and 0 bases, with 16 bases remaining between them. CDR3 DNA sequence: TGTGCCAGCAGCCGTCGCACTGGAACTACTAACTATGGCTACACCTTC. It is translated as CASSRRTGTTNYGYTF.

The chain links TRBV6-5 to TRBJ2-3, with 11 bases identical to TRBD1. Germline CDR1 is MNHEY and CDR2 is SVGAGI. The CDR3 loop spans 15 amino acids. J lost 4 bases, V lost 1 base, and 1 base had no gene match. The CDR3 protein is CASSYWTGGSDTQYF. The CDR3 nucleotides read TGTGCCAGCAGTTACTGGACAGGGGGCTCAGATACGCAGTATTTT.